This T cell receptor beta chain was identified in a study of shared clonotypes between healthy human individuals. Germline CDR1 and CDR2: SNHLY and FYNNEI. Trimming stripped 7 bases from V and 12 bases from J, with 16 bases between. The CDR3 spans 12 residues. Only in-frame clones appear in the TCRdb table, and some are missing; sequencing was by immunoSEQ multiplex PCR. The table includes about 1.5 million clones, around 97% detected once. Sequenced material: naive CD4+ T cells sorted from blood. Subset described: CD45RA+ positively selected. The rearrangement joins TRBV2 to TRBJ2-1; D is possibly TRBD2 (6 bases). The source of this sequence is a man aged 25-40 years in good health. The CDR3 loop is CASNVLGGWQFF. CDR3 DNA: TGTGCCAGCAATGTTCTAGGAGGGTGGCAGTTCTTC. Supplemented by reference TRBV2 and TRBJ2-1, the full variable domain reads EPEVTQTPSHQVTQMGQEVILRCVPISNHLYFYWYRQILGQKVEFLVSFYNNEISEKSEIFDDQFSVERPDGSNFTLKIRSTKLEDSAMYFCASNVLGGWQFFGPGTRLTVL.